This T cell receptor beta chain was found in a study of PD-L1 blockade in urothelial cancer. Overall study context: The researchers analyzed blood 3 weeks (second dose) and 6 weeks after treatment start. Blood samples contained a median 141,255 T cells. The study's findings and limits: When pretreatment blood TCR clonality was below the median, it predicted better survival.

Spiked synthetic TCR analogs estimated absolute template abundance per PCR. Here immunoSEQ multiplex PCR was the method, and the copy in TCRdb shows in-frame clones only, minus some. The profile covers under 150,000 clones, with around nine tenths appearing a single time and about 1.5% taken by the ten largest. Described time point: peripheral blood 6 weeks after treatment start. This clone was counted a few times. Its antigen is unidentified. Germline CDR1 is MNHEY and CDR2 is SMNVEV (reference sequence). This CDR3 spans 13 amino acids. V dropped 3 bases and J dropped 7 bases, with 10 bases sitting between them.

Here the sequenced sample was PBMCs, taken around atezolizumab (anti-PD-L1) treatment. The chain has TRBV27 and TRBJ1-5; D unclear. The source is a man in his fifties or sixties with urothelial cancer. CDR3 sequence: CASSFNRRQPQHF. CDR3 nucleotides: TGTGCCAGCAGTTTCAACAGACGACAGCCCCAGCATTTT.